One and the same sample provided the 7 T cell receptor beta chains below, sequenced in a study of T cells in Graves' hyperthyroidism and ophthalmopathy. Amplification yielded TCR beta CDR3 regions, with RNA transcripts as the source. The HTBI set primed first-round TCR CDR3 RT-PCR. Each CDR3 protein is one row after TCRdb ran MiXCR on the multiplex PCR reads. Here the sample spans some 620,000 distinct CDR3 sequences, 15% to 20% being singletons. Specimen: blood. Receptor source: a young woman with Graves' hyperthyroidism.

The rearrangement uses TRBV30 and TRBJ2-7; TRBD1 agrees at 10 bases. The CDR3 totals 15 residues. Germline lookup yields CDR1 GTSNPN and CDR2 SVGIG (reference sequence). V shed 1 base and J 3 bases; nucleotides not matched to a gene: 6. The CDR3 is CAWSAGTGDFYEQYF. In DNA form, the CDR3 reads TGTGCCTGGAGTGCAGGGACAGGGGACTTCTACGAGCAGTACTTC.

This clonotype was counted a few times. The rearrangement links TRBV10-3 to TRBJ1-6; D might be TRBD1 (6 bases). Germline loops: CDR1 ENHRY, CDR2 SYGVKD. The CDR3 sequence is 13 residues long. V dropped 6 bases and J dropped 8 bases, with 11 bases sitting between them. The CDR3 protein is CAISAAGDSPLHF. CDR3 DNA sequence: TGTGCCATCAGCGCGGCAGGGGATTCACCCCTCCACTTT.

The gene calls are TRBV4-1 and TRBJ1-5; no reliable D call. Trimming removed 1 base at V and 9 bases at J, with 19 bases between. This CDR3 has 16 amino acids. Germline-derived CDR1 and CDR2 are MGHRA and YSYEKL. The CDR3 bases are TGCGCCAGCAGCCAAGGAGGAGGCAGCCTCCTATGGCCCCAGCATTTT. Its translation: CASSQGGGSLLWPQHF.

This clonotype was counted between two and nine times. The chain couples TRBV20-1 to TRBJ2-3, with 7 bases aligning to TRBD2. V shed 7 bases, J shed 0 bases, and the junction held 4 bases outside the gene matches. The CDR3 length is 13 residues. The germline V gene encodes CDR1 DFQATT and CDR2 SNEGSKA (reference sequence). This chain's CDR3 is CSVAGVSTDTQYF. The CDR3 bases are TGCAGTGTAGCGGGCGTTAGCACAGATACGCAGTATTTT.

DNA for the CDR3: TGTGCCAGCACCATTAGCGGGAGAGGCACCGGGGAGCTGTTTTTT. It specifies CASTISGRGTGELFF. The rearrangement uses TRBV27 and TRBJ2-2, with 9 nucleotides matching TRBD2. Germline assignment: CDR1 MNHEY and CDR2 SMNVEV (reference sequence). CDR3 length: 15 residues. J was trimmed by 4 bases and V by 7 bases; bases with no gene match: 7.

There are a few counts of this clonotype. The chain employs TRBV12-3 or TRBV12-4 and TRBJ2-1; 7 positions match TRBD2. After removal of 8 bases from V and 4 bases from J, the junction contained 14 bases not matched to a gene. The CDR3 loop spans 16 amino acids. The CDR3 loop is CASLTGLTSPYNEQFF. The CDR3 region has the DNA TGTGCCAGCTTGACGGGACTAACATCCCCTTACAATGAGCAGTTCTTC.

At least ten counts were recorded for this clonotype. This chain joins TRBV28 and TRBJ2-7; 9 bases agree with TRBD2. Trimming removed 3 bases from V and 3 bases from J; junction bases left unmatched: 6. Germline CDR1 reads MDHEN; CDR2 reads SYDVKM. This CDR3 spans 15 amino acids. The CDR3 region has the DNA TGTGCCAGCAGTTTCCCCCTAGCGGGGCGCTACGAGCAGTACTTC. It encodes CASSFPLAGRYEQYF.